This T cell receptor (beta chain) originates from a study of OX40 agonist ivuxolimab in advanced cancers. At the level of the whole study: Ivuxolimab was a fully human IgG2 agonistic monoclonal antibody targeting the costimulatory receptor OX40 (CD134). Intravenous ivuxolimab was administered to patients every 2 weeks at six dose levels: 0.01, 0.1, 0.3, 1.5, 3 and 10 mg/kg. Of the approximately 54 patients in dose escalation, about 20 had hepatocellular carcinoma, about 15 had melanoma, 9 had renal cell carcinoma and 9 had head and neck cancer. In the dose-escalation cohort, roughly 80% of patients were male, and the mean age was approximately 55 years, with a range of roughly 20 to 85. Patients were allowed to have had prior anti-PD-1, anti-PD-L1 or anti-CTLA-4 therapy, and around 40% of the dose-escalation patients had previously received checkpoint inhibitors. Three dose-escalation patients achieved partial responses, one with hepatocellular carcinoma and two with cutaneous melanoma. The purpose of peripheral TCRbeta sequencing was to test whether ivuxolimab changed TCR sequence diversity and led to clonal T-cell expansion. The paper describes the monotherapy dose-escalation part (N ≈ 52 patients) of the phase I trial of ivuxolimab.

A remark on this clone: The antigen it recognizes is unknown. The input lacks base qualities; no much larger clone sits a single base away.

The CDR3 spans 15 residues, from the cysteine through the phenylalanine. Kept here is only the CDR3 DNA, which spans 45 bases and is read in frame from base 1. The CDR1 and CDR2 encoded by the germline V gene are SGDLS and YYNGEE. Trimming accounts for 0 bases at V and 4 bases at J, while the number of junction bases matched to no gene is 6. Patients with a history of autoimmune disease or receiving systemic immunosuppression were excluded from the trial. Peripheral blood for TCR sequencing was collected from all dose cohorts at baseline, on cycle 4 day 1, and on cycle 7 day 1. Samples came from an open-label, multicenter, first-in-human phase I dose-escalation trial of ivuxolimab. Adults with locally advanced or metastatic head and neck squamous cell, hepatocellular, melanoma or renal cell carcinoma were enrolled in the trial. CD4+ and CD8+ T cells were sorted separately from peripheral blood before TCR sequencing.

Study-level results and caveats: Clonal expansion of both CD4+ and CD8+ blood T cells was observed from baseline to week 6 at doses 0.1 to 3.0 mg/kg. After ivuxolimab, more expanded clones were found on average in CD8+ T cells than in CD4+ T cells. In the 0.1-3.0 mg/kg groups, partial responders had among the lowest normalized peripheral clonal expansion, particularly in CD8+ T cells. Low levels of normalized T-cell clonal expansion were also seen in some nonresponding patients. The antigen specificity of the peripheral T cells that underwent clonal expansion was not determined.

Genomic DNA was isolated from the sorted cells so that the TCRbeta CDR3 region could be sequenced. The immunoSEQ Assay was used for sequencing of TCRbeta CDR3 regions. The table was pulled from immuneACCESS by TCRdb, which kept in-frame rearrangements only. Such tables lose some clones; where checked, under half of the loss comes from unresolved V genes, and the rest has no known cause. In all, the sample holds approximately 90,000 clones, and roughly nine tenths of those were seen once. The ten largest make up about 0.3% of the sample. The source material was CD4+ or CD8+ T cells sorted from blood, sampled in a trial of the OX40 agonist ivuxolimab. Rearrangement joined TRBV9 to TRBJ2-7, and TRBD1 matches 8 of the central bases. The source of this sequence is an adult with an advanced solid tumor such as melanoma, head and neck, liver or kidney cancer. CDR3 sequence: CASSVGTGTFYEQYF. In nucleotides, the sequence is TGTGCCAGCAGCGTAGGGACAGGGACATTTTACGAGCAGTACTTC.